The 8 T cell receptor beta chains in this list originate from one sample, sequenced in a study of blood T cell repertoires in COVID-19. Sequencing used immunoSEQ multiplex PCR; TCRdb keeps in-frame clones, though not all of them. The sample shows over 200,000 clones, about 87% of them seen only once. Sample: PBMCs or T cells enriched from blood (not recorded which). These receptor sequences come from a woman aged 30 to 39 who had been exposed to COVID-19.

In this sample, this clone turned up once. V usage is TRBV30 and J usage is TRBJ2-7; D ambiguous. In germline, CDR1 is GTSNPN, CDR2 SVGIG (reference sequence). Trimming left V 1 base short and J 3 bases short, with 7 bases between. The CDR3 totals 12 residues. The CDR3 DNA sequence: TGTGCCTGGAGTGATCCCCGCTACGAGCAGTACTTC. This gives the protein CAWSDPRYEQYF. Together with reference TRBV30 and TRBJ2-7, the CDR3 gives the full variable domain: SQTIHQWPATLVQPVGSPLSLECTVEGTSNPNLYWYRQAAGRGLQLLFYSVGIGQISSEVPQNLSASRPQDRQFILSSKKLLLSDSGFYLCAWSDPRYEQYFGPGTRLTVT.

The CDR3 spells CASSAESLDEQFF. Here the CDR3 DNA reads TGCGCCAGCAGTGCGGAGAGCCTGGATGAGCAGTTCTTC. V and J are TRBV10-1 and TRBJ2-1; D is unclear. The germline V gene encodes CDR1 WNHNN and CDR2 SYGVQD (reference sequence). The CDR3 length is 13 residues. V gave up 4 bases and J gave up 8 bases, with 12 bases separating them.

The V call is TRBV27, the J call TRBJ1-1, with a possible D match to TRBD1 (5 bases). The CDR3 runs 15 residues. CDR1 MNHEY and CDR2 SMNVEV come from the germline V gene (reference sequence). V was trimmed by 1 base and J by 0 bases, leaving 9 bases between them. In DNA, the CDR3 is TGTGCCAGCAGTTTATGGGGCAGGCTGAACACTGAAGCTTTCTTT. Translation gives CASSLWGRLNTEAFF.

This clone showed up just once. The rearrangement uses TRBV28 and TRBJ1-5, with D perhaps matching TRBD1 (6 bases). The CDR3 has 14 residues. Germline V gene lookup returns CDR1 MDHEN and CDR2 SYDVKM. V lost 6 bases, J lost 0 bases, and 9 bases lay in between. CDR3 region: CASSRDNSNQPQHF. The CDR3 nucleotides are TGTGCCAGCAGCCGGGACAATAGCAATCAGCCCCAGCATTTT.

The V gene is TRBV7-2, the J gene TRBJ2-7; 7 nucleotides line up with TRBD2. The CDR3 contains 14 residues. In germline, CDR1 is SGHTA, CDR2 FQGNSA. Trimming removed 5 bases from V and 4 bases from J; junction bases left unmatched: 8. The CDR3 coding sequence is TGTGCCAGCAGCCAGTGGGGGGGGGTATACGAGCAGTACTTC. Residues: CASSQWGGVYEQYF.

The chain combines TRBV6-5 with TRBJ2-7; TRBD1 agrees at 9 bases. The CDR3 runs 15 residues. Trimming cost V 8 bases and J 5 bases; bases outside gene matches: 13. CDR1 MNHEY and CDR2 SVGAGI come from the germline V gene. This chain's CDR3 is CASFIRQGDRDEQYF. DNA of the CDR3: TGTGCCAGCTTTATAAGACAGGGGGATCGGGACGAGCAGTACTTC.

This clone was found a few times. J is TRBJ1-5 and V is TRBV10-2, with 8 bases that match TRBD1. Trimming removed 1 base from V and 5 bases from J; junction bases left unmatched: 4. Looked up from germline, CDR1 is WSHSY and CDR2 is SAAADI. The CDR3 loop spans 15 amino acids. CDR3 coding DNA: TGCGCCAGCAGTGAGTTAACAGGGGGAGATCAGCCCCAGCATTTT. This translates into CASSELTGGDQPQHF.

This chain connects TRBV13 to TRBJ2-7, with TRBD2 identical over 13 bases. Germline V lookup: CDR1 PRHDT, CDR2 FYEKMQ (reference sequence). The V gene end was trimmed by 5 bases and the J gene end by 3 bases; junction bases not matched to a gene: 4. The length of the CDR3 is 15 residues. The CDR3: CASSQRLAGGYEQYF. The CDR3 DNA reads as TGTGCCAGCAGCCAAAGACTAGCGGGAGGCTACGAGCAGTACTTC.